This TCR beta chain was obtained from a study of T cells expressing NK-cell markers. From germline, CDR1 is SGHRS and CDR2 YFSETQ. CDR3 length equals 16 residues. TCRdb reprocessed the 5' RACE reads and keeps a single row for each CDR3 protein, giving no DNA. The table lists about 390,000 distinct CDR3 sequences. The sequence came from a woman aged 50 to 60 in good health. This chain joins TRBV5-1 and TRBJ2-6; TCRdb reports TRBD1, a call that lacks DNA to check it against. The sample comprised blood T cells: a sorted CD56 or NKG2C T cell subset, CD4+ or CD8+ T cells, or bulk PBMC T cells (not recorded which). CDR3: CASSLPGSSGANVLTF.